Each of the 19 T cell receptor beta chains below was sequenced from the same sample in a study of CD8+ T cells in alopecia areata (dated by TCRdb to 2017 to 2018). Library preparation employed the immunoSEQ multiplex PCR assay. RNA was extracted from all samples and reverse transcribed into cDNA as template for TCR sequencing. This immuneACCESS table, as held by TCRdb, lists in-frame sequences with V and J called but not all clones. Of the missing ones, under half trace to an unresolved V gene in checked studies; the others have no known cause. The sample table records more than 95,000 clones; 55% to 80% of these occur just once. The ten largest clones add up to around 2.8% of the sample. The specimen was CD4+ T cells sorted from blood. The receptor source for this set is a human donor in good health.

V is TRBV30 and J is TRBJ1-5; D remains unclear. Germline V lookup: CDR1 GTSNPN, CDR2 SVGIG (reference sequence). Trimming left V 3 bases short and J 6 bases short, with 12 bases between. The CDR3 totals 13 residues. The CDR3 coding sequence is TGTGCCTGGAGCCAAGGACCGGCTCAGCCCCAGCATTTT. It codes for CAWSQGPAQPQHF.

The rearrangement links TRBV29-1 to TRBJ2-3, with 8 bases matching TRBD2. The CDR3 is 17 residues long. The V and J ends lost 0 bases and 6 bases, in that order; junction bases with no gene match: 14. The germline CDR1 and CDR2 sequences are SQVTM and ANQGSEA. CDR3 residues: CSVEDPTREGGPDTQYF. The CDR3 DNA reads TGCAGCGTTGAAGACCCGACCCGGGAGGGAGGTCCGGATACGCAGTATTTT.

V gene TRBV29-1 combines with J gene TRBJ2-1, with 7 bases aligning to TRBD1. Looked up from germline, CDR1 is SQVTM and CDR2 is ANQGSEA. This CDR3 is 11 amino acids long. J lost 7 bases, V lost 7 bases, and 4 bases had no gene match. Here the CDR3 DNA reads TGCAGCGGGACCAGGGGGAATGAGCAGTTCTTC. Translating gives CSGTRGNEQFF.

The chain carries TRBV30 and TRBJ1-3; a weak D match, TRBD1 (6 bases). This CDR3 region has 18 residues. The germline gives CDR1 GTSNPN, CDR2 SVGIG (reference sequence). With 3 bases removed from V and 0 bases from J, the gap between germline ends came to 21 bases. The CDR3 DNA reads TGTGCCTGGAGGGGTACAGGGATCAAAATGGGCTCTGGAAACACCATATATTTT. This translates into CAWRGTGIKMGSGNTIYF.

In nucleotides, the CDR3 is TGTGCCAGCAGTTCCCCCGGGGGCACTGAAGCTTTCTTT. It yields the protein CASSSPGGTEAFF. The chain uses TRBV6-5 and TRBJ1-1, with D possibly being TRBD1 (5 bases). The CDR3 runs 13 residues. Germline CDR1 is MNHEY and CDR2 is SVGAGI. V gave up 4 bases and J gave up 4 bases, with 10 bases separating them.

This chain joins TRBV29-1 and TRBJ2-1, with TRBD1 as a possible D gene (7 bases). This CDR3 region has 14 residues. Trimming left V 8 bases short and J 2 bases short, with 16 bases between. From germline, CDR1 is SQVTM and CDR2 ANQGSEA. CDR3 protein: CSLDQGGPYNEQFF. DNA of the CDR3: TGCAGCCTAGACCAGGGGGGCCCCTACAATGAGCAGTTCTTC.

This clone occurred a few times. The V gene is TRBV28, the J gene TRBJ1-1; possible D gene TRBD1, 6 bases. CDR1 is MDHEN, CDR2 SYDVKM, per germline. With 5 bases removed from V and 1 base from J, the gap between germline ends came to 11 bases. This CDR3 contains 14 residues. The CDR3 DNA follows: TGTGCCAGCAGTCCCCAACAGGGGAACACTGAAGCTTTCTTT. Translation: CASSPQQGNTEAFF.

This clone was recorded only once. The CDR3 bases are TGTGCCTGGAGGTCGGGACGCCACCCTCCGTATGGCTACACCTTC. This sequence encodes CAWRSGRHPPYGYTF. The J gene is TRBJ1-2, the V gene TRBV30, with D maybe TRBD1 (5 bases). This CDR3 has 15 residues. The V end lost 3 bases, the J end lost 5 bases, and 19 bases lay between the germline ends. CDR1 and CDR2 from the germline V gene are GTSNPN and SVGIG (reference sequence).

The rearrangement joins TRBV29-1 to TRBJ2-3, with TRBD2 matching 9 bases. V dropped 7 bases and J dropped 0; count of bases not matched to a gene: 8. The germline V gene encodes CDR1 SQVTM and CDR2 ANQGSEA. The CDR3 extends over 15 amino acids. CDR3 sequence: CSGGTSSSSTDTQYF. For the CDR3, the DNA is TGCAGCGGGGGGACTAGCTCCAGTAGCACAGATACGCAGTATTTT.

Turning to this clone: Other nucleotide sequences in the sample specify the same CDR3. The chain links TRBV5-1 to TRBJ2-5, with D unresolved. Germline V gives CDR1 SGHRS, CDR2 YFSETQ. V shed 2 bases and J shed 3 bases, with 2 bases lying between them. The CDR3 sequence is 11 residues long. This CDR3 reads CASSLKETQYF. DNA of the CDR3: TGCGCCAGCAGCTTAAAAGAGACCCAGTACTTC.

The rearrangement joins TRBV30 to TRBJ1-2, with 7 bases that match TRBD1. This CDR3 region has 14 residues. Trimming at V came to 3 bases and at J to 2 bases, leaving 6 bases not matched to a gene. CDR1 GTSNPN and CDR2 SVGIG come from the germline V gene (reference sequence). The DNA for the CDR3 is TGTGCCTGGAGCCTGACAGGGAGAAACTATGGCTACACCTTC. It translates to CAWSLTGRNYGYTF.

This chain uses TRBV4-1 with TRBJ2-4; D perhaps matches TRBD2 (5 bases). V was pared by 2 bases and J by 0 bases, with 8 bases between. The CDR3 has 15 amino acids. CDR1 and CDR2 (germline): MGHRA, YSYEKL. CDR3: CASSQLGLAKNIQYF. The CDR3 nucleotides are TGCGCCAGCAGCCAACTCGGACTAGCCAAAAACATTCAGTACTTC.

The chain joins TRBV9 to TRBJ1-2, with D perhaps TRBD1 (6 bases). The germline V gene has CDR1 SGDLS and CDR2 YYNGEE. Trimming took 2 bases from V and 8 from J, leaving 13 bases between them. This CDR3 has 13 residues. CDR3 sequence reads: CASSVEQGEGYTF. The CDR3 nucleotides are TGTGCCAGCAGCGTTGAACAGGGAGAGGGCTACACCTTC.

This clone was seen once. The J gene is TRBJ2-7, the V gene TRBV7-6; TRBD1 matches 11 bases. The germline CDR1 and CDR2 sequences are SGHVS and FNYEAQ. The CDR3 spans 16 residues. The V gene end was trimmed by 4 bases and the J gene end by 6 bases; junction bases not matched to a gene: 11. The CDR3 coding sequence is TGTGCCAGCAGCTCCCCGTGGGGACAGGGGGGGATCGAGCAGTACTTC. Translating gives CASSSPWGQGGIEQYF.

The chain joins TRBV5-1 to TRBJ2-5, with 10 bases lining up with TRBD2. The germline V gene encodes CDR1 SGHRS and CDR2 YFSETQ. V dropped 1 base and J dropped 5; count of bases not matched to a gene: 8. CDR3 length: 16 amino acids. CDR3 bases: TGCGCCAGCAGCTTGATGATAGCGGGAGGTGGGGAGACCCAGTACTTC. Translated, it gives CASSLMIAGGGETQYF.

The chain recombines TRBV7-2 with TRBJ1-2; no firm D call. Trimming left V 3 bases short and J 3 bases short, with 8 bases between. The CDR3 has 13 amino acids. The germline V gene has CDR1 SGHTA and CDR2 FQGNSA. The CDR3 reads CASSFSRDYGYTF. As DNA, the CDR3 is TGTGCCAGCAGCTTTTCGAGGGACTATGGCTACACCTTC.

The rearrangement uses TRBV7-9 and TRBJ2-2; D possibly corresponds to TRBD1 (5 bases). This CDR3 is built from 13 residues. Germline V gene lookup returns CDR1 SEHNR and CDR2 FQNEAQ (reference sequence). The V end lost 5 bases, the J end lost 7 bases, and 11 bases lay between the germline ends. As DNA, the CDR3 is TGTGCCAGCAGCCAAGGGGTTGACGGGGAGCTGTTTTTT. Translated: CASSQGVDGELFF.

This chain connects TRBV6-5 to TRBJ1-5; 8 positions agree with TRBD1. V shed 6 bases, J shed 1 base, and the junction held 5 bases outside the gene matches. CDR3 length equals 15 residues. CDR1 is MNHEY, CDR2 SVGAGI, per germline. The DNA of the CDR3 is TGTGCCAGCAGAGGACAGGGCGAAAGCAATCAGCCCCAGCATTTT. It translates to CASRGQGESNQPQHF.

The chain carries TRBV4-1 and TRBJ1-1; D gene ambiguous. Trimming pared 0 bases from V and 0 bases from J, leaving 8 bases between. The germline CDR1 and CDR2 sequences are MGHRA and YSYEKL. This CDR3 is 15 amino acids long. The CDR3 nucleotides read TGCGCCAGCAGCCAAGAAGGCAGCATGAACACTGAAGCTTTCTTT. This gives the protein CASSQEGSMNTEAFF.